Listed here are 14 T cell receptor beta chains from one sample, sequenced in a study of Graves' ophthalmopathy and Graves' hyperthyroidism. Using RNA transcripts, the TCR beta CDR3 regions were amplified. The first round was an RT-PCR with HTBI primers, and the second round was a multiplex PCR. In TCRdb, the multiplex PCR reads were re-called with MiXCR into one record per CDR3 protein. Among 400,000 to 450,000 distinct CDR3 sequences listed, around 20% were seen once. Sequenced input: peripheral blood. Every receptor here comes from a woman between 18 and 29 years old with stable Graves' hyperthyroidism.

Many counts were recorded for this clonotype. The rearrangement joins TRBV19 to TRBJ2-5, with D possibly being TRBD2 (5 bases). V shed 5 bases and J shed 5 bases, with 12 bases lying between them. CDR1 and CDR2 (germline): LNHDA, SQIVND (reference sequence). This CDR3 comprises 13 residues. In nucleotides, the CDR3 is TGTGCCAGTAGTCCCGGGGTCGAGGAGACCCAGTACTTC. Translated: CASSPGVEETQYF.

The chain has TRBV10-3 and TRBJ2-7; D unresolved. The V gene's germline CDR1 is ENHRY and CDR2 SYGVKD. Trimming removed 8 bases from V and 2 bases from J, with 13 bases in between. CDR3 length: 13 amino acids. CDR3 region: CAISPRYTYEQYF. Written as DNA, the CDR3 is TGTGCCATCTCCCCTCGGTACACCTACGAGCAGTACTTC.

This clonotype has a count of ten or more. CDR3 in amino acids: CASSLVPGRFGTYEQYF. For the CDR3, the DNA is TGTGCCAGCAGCTTAGTCCCCGGCCGGTTTGGAACATACGAGCAGTACTTC. V gene TRBV7-6 combines with J gene TRBJ2-7; D gene uncertain. The CDR3 spans 17 residues. The germline V gene encodes CDR1 SGHVS and CDR2 FNYEAQ. V was pared by 1 base and J by 4 bases, with 20 bases between.

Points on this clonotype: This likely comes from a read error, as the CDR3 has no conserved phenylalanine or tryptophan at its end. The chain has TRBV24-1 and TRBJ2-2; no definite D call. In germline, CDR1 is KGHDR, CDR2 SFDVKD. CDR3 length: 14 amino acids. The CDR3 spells CATSYFSDTGELFV. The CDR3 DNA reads TGTGCCACCAGTTATTTTTCAGACACCGGGGAGCTGTTTGTT.

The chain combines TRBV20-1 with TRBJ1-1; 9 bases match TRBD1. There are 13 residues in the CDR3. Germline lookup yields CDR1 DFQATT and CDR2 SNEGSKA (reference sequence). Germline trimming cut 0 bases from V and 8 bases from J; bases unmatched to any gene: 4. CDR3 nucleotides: TGCAGTGCTAGAGAACCCGGGACAGGGGAAGCTTTCTTT. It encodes CSAREPGTGEAFF.

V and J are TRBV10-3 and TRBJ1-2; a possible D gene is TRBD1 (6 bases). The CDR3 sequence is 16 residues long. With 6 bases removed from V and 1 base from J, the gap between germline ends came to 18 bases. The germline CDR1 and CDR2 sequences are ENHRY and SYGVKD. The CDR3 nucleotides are TGTGCCATCAGCCTAGAACCGCCGGACAGTAACTATGGCTACACCTTC. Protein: CAISLEPPDSNYGYTF.

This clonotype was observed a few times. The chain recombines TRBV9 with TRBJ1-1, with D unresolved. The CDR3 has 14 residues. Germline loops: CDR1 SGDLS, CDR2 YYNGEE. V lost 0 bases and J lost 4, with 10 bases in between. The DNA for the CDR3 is TGTGCCAGCAGCGTAGAAGTTGGAACCACTGAAGCTTTCTTT. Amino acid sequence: CASSVEVGTTEAFF. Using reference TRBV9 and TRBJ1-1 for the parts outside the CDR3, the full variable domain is DSGVTQTPKHLITATGQRVTLRCSPRSGDLSVYWYQQSLDQGLQFLIQYYNGEERAKGNILERFSAQQFPDLHSELNLSSLELGDSALYFCASSVEVGTTEAFFGQGTRLTVV.

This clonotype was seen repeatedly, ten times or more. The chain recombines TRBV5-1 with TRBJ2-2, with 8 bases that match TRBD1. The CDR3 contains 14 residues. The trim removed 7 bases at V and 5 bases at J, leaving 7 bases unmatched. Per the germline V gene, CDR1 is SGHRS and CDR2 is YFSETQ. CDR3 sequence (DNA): TGCGCCAGCTCAAGACAGGGGCGGACCGGGGAGCTGTTTTTT. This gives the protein CASSRQGRTGELFF.

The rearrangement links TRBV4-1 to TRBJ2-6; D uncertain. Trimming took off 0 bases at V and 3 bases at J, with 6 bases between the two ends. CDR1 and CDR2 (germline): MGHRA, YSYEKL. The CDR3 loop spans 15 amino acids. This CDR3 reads CASSQERFGANVLTF. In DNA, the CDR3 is TGCGCCAGCAGCCAAGAGCGTTTTGGGGCCAACGTCCTGACTTTC.

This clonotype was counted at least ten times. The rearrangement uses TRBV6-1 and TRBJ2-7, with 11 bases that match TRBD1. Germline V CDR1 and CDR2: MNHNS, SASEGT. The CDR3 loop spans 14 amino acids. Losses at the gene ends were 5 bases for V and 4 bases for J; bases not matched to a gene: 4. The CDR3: CASSRDRGGYEQYF. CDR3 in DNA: TGTGCCAGCAGTAGGGACAGGGGGGGATACGAGCAGTACTTC.

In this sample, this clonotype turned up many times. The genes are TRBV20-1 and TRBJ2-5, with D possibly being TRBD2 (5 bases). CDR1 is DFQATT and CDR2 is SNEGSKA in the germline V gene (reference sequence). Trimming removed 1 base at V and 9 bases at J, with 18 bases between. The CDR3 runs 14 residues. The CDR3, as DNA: TGCAGTGCTAGAGTCGGACGGGAATCCGAGTCCCAGTACTTC. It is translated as CSARVGRESESQYF.

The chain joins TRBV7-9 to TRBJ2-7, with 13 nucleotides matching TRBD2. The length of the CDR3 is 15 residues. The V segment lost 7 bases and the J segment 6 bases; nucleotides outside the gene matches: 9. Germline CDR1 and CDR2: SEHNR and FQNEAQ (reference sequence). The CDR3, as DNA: TGTGCCAGCACCACTAGCGGGAGGGCACTCTTCGAGCAGTACTTC. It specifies CASTTSGRALFEQYF.

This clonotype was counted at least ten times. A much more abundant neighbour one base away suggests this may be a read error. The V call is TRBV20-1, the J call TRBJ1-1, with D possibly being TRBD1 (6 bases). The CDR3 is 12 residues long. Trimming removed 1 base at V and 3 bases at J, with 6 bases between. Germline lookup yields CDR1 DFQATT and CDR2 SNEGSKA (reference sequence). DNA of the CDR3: TGCAGTGCTAGAGGGGGGCACACTGAAGCTTTCTTT. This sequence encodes CSARGGHTEAFF.

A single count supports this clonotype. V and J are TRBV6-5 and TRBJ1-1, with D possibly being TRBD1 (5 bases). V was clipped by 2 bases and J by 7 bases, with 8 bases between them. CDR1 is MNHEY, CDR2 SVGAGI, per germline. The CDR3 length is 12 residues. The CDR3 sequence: CASSYRDHEAFF. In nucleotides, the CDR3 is TGTGCCAGCAGTTACCGGGACCATGAAGCTTTCTTT.